The rows below give T cell receptor beta chains drawn from one sample of a study of control samples from healthy donors and cancer patients. The table came from immunoSEQ multiplex PCR; TCRdb's copy has only in-frame clones and leaves some out. The data show 150,000 to 200,000 clones, around nine tenths seen once. Sequenced input: blood. These receptors came from a young woman in good health. CDR3s include the opening cysteine and the closing phenylalanine or tryptophan. D genes are given only for firm matches. Where a row states a size, it is once, few, many or the class of an expanded clone; other rows omit it.

V	J	D	size	CDR3	DNA
TRBV5-5	TRBJ1-5	TRBD1	.	CASSTDREGGQPQHF	TGTGCCAGCAGCACTGACAGGGAGGGAGGGCAGCCCCAGCATTTT
TRBV28	TRBJ2-7	.	once	CASSPAVIRVSSYEQYF	TGTGCCAGCAGTCCCGCCGTGATCAGGGTAAGCTCCTACGAGCAGTACTTC
TRBV9	TRBJ1-5	.	.	CASSVSGSSNQPQHF	TGTGCCAGCAGCGTTTCGGGTTCCAGCAATCAGCCCCAGCATTTT
TRBV4-2	TRBJ2-5	TRBD1	.	CASSQPIGQGGETQYF	TGTGCCAGCAGCCAGCCGATCGGACAGGGTGGAGAGACCCAGTACTTC
TRBV18	TRBJ2-3	TRBD2	.	CASSRRESPTDTQYF	TGTGCCAGCTCACGGCGGGAGTCTCCCACAGATACGCAGTATTTT
TRBV23-1	TRBJ2-2	.	.	CASSQSAGTNTGELFF	TGCGCCAGCAGTCAATCGGCAGGGACGAACACCGGGGAGCTGTTTTTT
TRBV12-3/TRBV12-4	TRBJ2-2	.	.	CASSWGWTGELFF	TGTGCCAGCAGTTGGGGGTGGACCGGGGAGCTGTTTTTT
TRBV18	TRBJ1-5	TRBD1	.	CASSPRDSSNQPQHF	TGTGCCAGCTCACCACGGGACAGTAGCAATCAGCCCCAGCATTTT
TRBV5-5	TRBJ2-5	.	.	CASSPGPQETQYF	TGTGCCAGCAGTCCGGGCCCACAAGAGACCCAGTACTTC
TRBV5-1	TRBJ2-7	TRBD2	.	CASSDRGLAGITSYEQYF	TGCGCCAGCAGCGATCGAGGACTAGCGGGAATCACCTCCTACGAGCAGTACTTC
TRBV15	TRBJ2-3	TRBD1	.	CATSRDTAGGNTDTQYF	TGTGCCACCAGCAGAGATACGGCAGGGGGAAACACAGATACGCAGTATTTT
TRBV11-3	TRBJ2-5	.	.	CASSWGDSLQETQYF	TGTGCCAGCAGCTGGGGAGACAGTTTACAAGAGACCCAGTACTTC
TRBV6-4	TRBJ1-2	.	.	CASSDSPGPLYGYTF	TGTGCCAGCAGTGACTCCCCGGGCCCGCTCTATGGCTACACCTTC
TRBV18	TRBJ1-4	.	.	CASSPMGSNEKLFF	TGTGCCAGCTCTCCCATGGGTTCTAATGAAAAACTGTTTTTT
TRBV6-5	TRBJ2-3	TRBD2	.	CASSKPGLPEDTQYF	TGTGCCAGCAGTAAACCGGGACTACCAGAAGATACGCAGTATTTT
TRBV5-6	TRBJ1-6	.	.	CASSFRVYVGTNSPLHF	TGTGCCAGCAGCTTTCGGGTATACGTTGGCACTAATTCACCCCTCCACTTT
TRBV6-6	TRBJ1-5	.	.	CASSLSGLYNQPQHF	TGTGCCAGCAGCTTAAGCGGGCTCTACAATCAGCCCCAGCATTTT
TRBV7-9	TRBJ2-7	.	few	CASSPSAAVHEQYF	TGTGCCAGCAGCCCGTCGGCAGCGGTTCACGAGCAGTACTTC